This TCR beta chain is drawn from a study of blood T cell repertoires in COVID-19. For the study at large: Sample material is recorded as cDNA or gDNA derived from T cells, B-cell-depleted T cells, or PBMCs.

Trimming removed 2 bases at V and 7 bases at J, with 9 bases between. The CDR3 loop spans 14 amino acids. Germline V CDR1 and CDR2: SGHTA, FQGNSA. Measured with immunoSEQ multiplex PCR; TCRdb has only the in-frame clones, and not every one. The sample contains fewer than 300,000 clones, 81% of which appear only once. The rearrangement uses TRBV7-2 and TRBJ1-6, with a tentative D call TRBD1 (6 bases). This sequence originates from a woman aged 55-75 years with active or convalescent COVID-19. The sample taken for sequencing was peripheral blood. CDR3 DNA sequence: TGTGCCAGCAGCTTATACAGGGAGAATTCACCCCTCCACTTT. It translates to CASSLYRENSPLHF. Combining the CDR3 with reference TRBV7-2 and TRBJ1-6 gives the whole variable domain GAGVSQSPSNKVTEKGKDVELRCDPISGHTALYWYRQSLGQGLEFLIYFQGNSAPDKSGLPSDRFSAERTGGSVSTLTIQRTQQEDSAVYLCASSLYRENSPLHFGNGTRLTVT.